The 25 T cell receptor beta chains listed next were all sequenced from one sample in a study of blood T cell repertoires in COVID-19. Clones were read by immunoSEQ multiplex PCR, and TCRdb kept only the in-frame ones, dropping some. This sample has fewer than 300,000 clones, with 86% found just once. The sample taken for sequencing was peripheral blood. Source of these receptors: a woman aged 25 to 45 with COVID-19, enrolled during active disease.

The V and J genes are TRBV11-2 and TRBJ2-2; possible D gene TRBD1, 5 bases. Deletions cut 2 bases from V and 1 base from J, with 5 bases between. The V gene's germline CDR1 is SGHAT and CDR2 FQNNGV. The CDR3 spans 14 residues. DNA for the CDR3: TGTGCCAGCAGCTTAACAGGGAACACCGGGGAGCTGTTTTTT. Protein: CASSLTGNTGELFF.

This clone was counted a single time. This rearrangement joins TRBV11-3 to TRBJ2-7; TRBD2 aligns across 7 bases. V lost 4 bases to trimming and J lost 7 bases; unmatched junction nucleotides: 7. The germline CDR1 and CDR2 sequences are SGHNT and YENEEA. The CDR3 has 13 residues. The CDR3 region is CASSWRFGGEQYF. DNA of the CDR3: TGTGCCAGCAGCTGGAGGTTCGGGGGGGAGCAGTACTTC.

The CDR3 DNA is TGTGCCAGCAGCCGACAGGGACGCCCCCTCAATACGCAGTATTTT. Encoded protein: CASSRQGRPLNTQYF. The chain uses TRBV6-2 or TRBV6-3 and TRBJ2-3; TRBD1 agrees at 7 bases. The germline V gene has CDR1 MNHEY and CDR2 SVGEGT. Unmatched junction bases numbered 13, after V lost 6 bases and J lost 7 bases. The CDR3 is 15 residues long.

The rearrangement links TRBV10-3 to TRBJ1-6; 7 bases are a match to TRBD1. V lost 5 bases to trimming and J lost 8 bases; unmatched junction nucleotides: 6. Germline V gene sequence: CDR1 ENHRY, CDR2 SYGVKD. The CDR3 runs 14 residues. Here the CDR3 DNA reads TGTGCCATCAGTAGACAGGGTACGGATTCACCCCTCCACTTT. Encoded protein: CAISRQGTDSPLHF.

This chain connects TRBV29-1 to TRBJ2-7, with 7 bases fitting TRBD1. V lost 4 bases and J lost 7; bases outside the gene matches: 7. Germline CDR1 reads SQVTM; CDR2 reads ANQGSEA. This CDR3 region has 12 residues. The CDR3 protein is CSVARGLGEQYF. CDR3 coding DNA: TGCAGCGTTGCCAGGGGGTTGGGGGAGCAGTACTTC.

The chain uses TRBV6-5 and TRBJ2-7; TRBD1 matches 10 bases. Trimming took 5 bases from V and 3 from J; bases not matched to a gene: 4. This CDR3 is built from 14 residues. Germline-derived CDR1 and CDR2 are MNHEY and SVGAGI. The CDR3 is CASSLRDRGYEQYF. The CDR3, as DNA: TGTGCCAGCAGTCTGCGGGACAGGGGCTACGAGCAGTACTTC.

V and J are TRBV5-6 and TRBJ1-6, with 8 bases identical to TRBD1. Trimming took 0 bases from V and 6 from J; bases not matched to a gene: 2. CDR1 SGHDT and CDR2 YYEEEE come from the germline V gene. The CDR3 has 15 amino acids. The CDR3 DNA reads TGTGCCAGCAGCTTGGGGGGGACAGGTAATTCACCCCTCCACTTT. This codes for CASSLGGTGNSPLHF.

A single count supports this clone. The rearrangement links TRBV5-6 to TRBJ1-1; D perhaps matches TRBD1 (5 bases). There are 15 residues in the CDR3. With 6 bases removed from V and 1 base from J, the gap between germline ends came to 16 bases. The germline gives CDR1 SGHDT, CDR2 YYEEEE. CDR3 nucleotide sequence: TGTGCCAGCAACACGAGGCAGGGTGGGAACACTGAAGCTTTCTTT. This gives the protein CASNTRQGGNTEAFF.

This rearrangement joins TRBV19 to TRBJ1-3, with D possibly being TRBD1 (5 bases). Germline V lookup: CDR1 LNHDA, CDR2 SQIVND (reference sequence). The CDR3 covers 15 residues. V was cut by 3 bases and J by 8 bases, with 17 bases left in between. The CDR3 coding sequence is TGTGCCAGTAGTATTATTTCGGCAGGGATACACACCATATATTTT. The encoded protein is CASSIISAGIHTIYF.

This clone turned up a few times. This sequence joins TRBV5-1 and TRBJ1-5; 8 nucleotides match TRBD1. Germline V CDR1 and CDR2: SGHRS, YFSETQ. V was pared by 4 bases and J by 7 bases, with 7 bases of the junction left unmatched. The CDR3 has 14 residues. CDR3: CASSKTGVGQPQHF. The CDR3 coding sequence is TGCGCCAGCAGCAAGACAGGGGTGGGGCAGCCCCAGCATTTT.

The V call is TRBV6-5, the J call TRBJ2-7; tentatively, D is TRBD2 (6 bases). Germline V gives CDR1 MNHEY, CDR2 SVGAGI. The germline V and J ends were trimmed by 4 bases and 3 bases, with 13 bases remaining between them. There are 14 residues in the CDR3. CDR3 amino acids: CASSFQGGGYEQYF. As DNA, the CDR3 is TGTGCCAGCAGTTTTCAGGGAGGAGGCTACGAGCAGTACTTC.

The rearrangement links TRBV10-3 to TRBJ1-2; D unresolved. Germline loops: CDR1 ENHRY, CDR2 SYGVKD. The CDR3 spans 13 residues. V lost 0 bases, J lost 8 bases, and 10 bases lay in between. CDR3 coding DNA: TGTGCCATCAGTGAGTCCTTTAATCGGGGCTACACCTTC. It yields the protein CAISESFNRGYTF.

The chain links TRBV4-1 to TRBJ2-4, with D possibly TRBD1 on 5 matching bases. Trimming shortened V by 0 bases and J by 8 bases, and 14 bases separated the two germline ends. CDR1 is MGHRA, CDR2 YSYEKL, per germline. This CDR3 is 15 amino acids long. This CDR3 reads CASSQESRQLDIQYF. The CDR3 region has the DNA TGCGCCAGCAGCCAAGAAAGTCGACAGTTGGACATTCAGTACTTC.

V and J are TRBV6-1 and TRBJ2-3; 9 bases fit TRBD2. Germline-derived CDR1 and CDR2 are MNHNS and SASEGT. The junction had 21 bases not matched to a gene; V was cut back by 3 bases and J by 5 bases. This CDR3 spans 20 amino acids. The CDR3 DNA reads as TGTGCCAGCAGTGAGTTTAGCGGGGGCAGCCTAGGGGAGAATCGAGATACGCAGTATTTT. Its translation is CASSEFSGGSLGENRDTQYF.

This sequence joins TRBV19 and TRBJ2-3, with unresolved D. V was pared by 2 bases and J by 6 bases, with 12 bases between. This CDR3 is built from 14 residues. Germline loops: CDR1 LNHDA, CDR2 SQIVND (reference sequence). DNA of the CDR3: TGTGCCAGTAGTATAAGAGAGAATGTTGATACGCAGTATTTT. It encodes CASSIRENVDTQYF.

The chain has TRBV28 and TRBJ1-4; TRBD1 matches 8 bases. Trimming took 6 bases from V and 7 from J; bases not matched to a gene: 16. Germline V gene sequence: CDR1 MDHEN, CDR2 SYDVKM. The CDR3 covers 17 residues. The CDR3 DNA reads as TGTGCCAGCAGCCCCCCCAGGGGGCGATCCTTCCCTGAAAAACTGTTTTTT. Translating gives CASSPPRGRSFPEKLFF.

This chain joins TRBV19 and TRBJ1-1; D is undetermined. Germline CDR1 LNHDA, CDR2 SQIVND (reference sequence). CDR3 length: 13 amino acids. The V end was cut by 3 bases, the J end by 1 base, with 6 bases between. The CDR3 protein is CASSMSGNTEAFF. CDR3 DNA: TGTGCCAGTAGTATGTCGGGGAACACTGAAGCTTTCTTT.

The gene calls are TRBV19 and TRBJ1-6; D ambiguous. Germline V gene data show CDR1 as LNHDA and CDR2 as SQIVND (reference sequence). The CDR3 runs 17 residues. V was clipped by 0 bases and J by 0 bases, with 9 bases between them. CDR3 coding DNA: TGTGCCAGTAGTATAGATCCTGTGAGCTCCTATAATTCACCCCTCCACTTT. Translating gives CASSIDPVSSYNSPLHF.

The rearrangement joins TRBV6-5 to TRBJ2-1; 8 bases match TRBD2. CDR1 is MNHEY, CDR2 SVGAGI, per germline. After removal of 11 bases from V and 7 bases from J, the junction contained 13 bases not matched to a gene. CDR3 length equals 14 residues. This CDR3 reads CASARGGGNNEQFF. CDR3 DNA sequence: TGTGCCTCCGCGAGGGGCGGGGGGAATAATGAGCAGTTCTTC.

This sequence joins TRBV28 and TRBJ1-1; D unresolved. V was cut by 3 bases and J by 8 bases, with 13 bases left in between. The CDR3 runs to 13 residues. Germline loops: CDR1 MDHEN, CDR2 SYDVKM. Here the CDR3 DNA reads TGTGCCAGCAGTTTCTGGGCCGGCCCGGAAGCTTTCTTT. This translates into CASSFWAGPEAFF.

The chain uses TRBV6-5 and TRBJ1-2, with TRBD1 matching over 7 bases. CDR3 length: 13 amino acids. V lost 11 bases, J lost 4 bases, and 10 bases stayed unmatched. Germline loops: CDR1 MNHEY, CDR2 SVGAGI. Here the CDR3 reads CALQQGTVYGYTF. CDR3 DNA: TGTGCCTTGCAACAGGGGACGGTCTATGGCTACACCTTC.

The V call is TRBV24-1, the J call TRBJ2-1; 8 bases are shared with TRBD2. Per germline, CDR1 KGHDR and CDR2 SFDVKD. The CDR3 has 13 amino acids. J lost 3 bases, V lost 7 bases, and 1 base had no gene match. The CDR3 loop is CATSGRGYNEQFF. The CDR3 region has the DNA TGTGCCACCAGCGGGAGGGGCTACAATGAGCAGTTCTTC.

V usage is TRBV12-3 or TRBV12-4 and J usage is TRBJ1-2; a weak D match, TRBD1 (5 bases). The CDR3 is 13 amino acids. Between the trimmed V and J ends, which lost 5 bases and 7 bases, there was a span of 14 bases. The CDR3 is CASSLSPGGGYTF. The CDR3 DNA is TGTGCCAGCAGTCTGTCACCCGGGGGTGGCTACACCTTC.

This clone is a singleton in its sample. This sequence joins TRBV4-1 and TRBJ2-7, with 9 positions matching TRBD2. V gave up 2 bases and J gave up 3 bases; unmatched junction bases: 5. In germline, CDR1 is MGHRA, CDR2 YSYEKL. This CDR3 has 15 amino acids. CDR3 DNA sequence: TGCGCCAGCAGCCAACTAGCGGGGACCCTCTACGAGCAGTACTTC. It translates to CASSQLAGTLYEQYF.

This chain uses TRBV28 with TRBJ2-3; 12 nucleotides line up with TRBD2. Looked up from germline, CDR1 is MDHEN and CDR2 is SYDVKM. This CDR3 has 17 amino acids. V trimming: 7 bases; J trimming: 5 bases; junction bases outside the gene matches: 13. CDR3: CASTSFLAGGPKDTQYF. The DNA for the CDR3 is TGTGCCAGCACCTCCTTCCTAGCGGGGGGGCCAAAAGATACGCAGTATTTT.